Below, 21 T cell receptor beta chains from the same sample are listed, as sequenced in a study of cytomegalovirus exposure and HLA in healthy donors. Data came from immunoSEQ multiplex PCR; TCRdb stores just in-frame clones and leaves some out. Of around 150,000 clones in the sample, 86% were seen once. The sample was PBMCs. The receptors shown here come from a woman aged 30 to 39 in good health and CMV-seronegative.

J is TRBJ1-2 and V is TRBV4-3; D gene unclear. The CDR3 length is 15 residues. Looked up from germline, CDR1 is LGHNA and CDR2 is YSLEER. Deletions cut 0 bases from V and 4 bases from J, with 12 bases between. This CDR3 reads CASSQDLGFGYGYTF. CDR3 nucleotides: TGCGCCAGCAGCCAAGATTTGGGGTTTGGCTATGGCTACACCTTC.

The J gene is TRBJ1-2, the V gene TRBV12-2; the table's D call of TRBD1 was not tested on the DNA. TRBV12-2 is termed a pseudogene. The CDR3 totals 14 residues. This CDR3 is CASRLASQIYGYTF. The CDR3 coding sequence is TGTGCAAGTCGCTTAGCGTCCCAGATCTATGGCTACACCTTC.

The chain employs TRBV11-2 and TRBJ2-7; D possibly corresponds to TRBD2 (5 bases). Germline V gives CDR1 SGHAT, CDR2 FQNNGV. The V gene lost 1 base and the J gene lost 0 bases, with 7 bases spanning the gap. This CDR3 has 14 residues. The CDR3 DNA reads TGTGCCAGCAGCTTAGTACGGGGCTCCTACGAGCAGTACTTC. It codes for CASSLVRGSYEQYF. Full variable domain (outside the CDR3, taken from reference TRBV11-2 and TRBJ2-7): EAGVAQSPRYKIIEKRQSVAFWCNPISGHATLYWYQQILGQGPKLLIQFQNNGVVDDSQLPKDRFSAERLKGVDSTLKIQPAKLEDSAVYLCASSLVRGSYEQYFGPGTRLTVT.

This clone has only one observation. This chain connects TRBV28 to TRBJ2-7; 10 nucleotides align to TRBD1. This CDR3 contains 16 residues. Germline lookup yields CDR1 MDHEN and CDR2 SYDVKM. Trimming removed 5 bases from V and 3 bases from J; junction bases left unmatched: 10. The CDR3 DNA follows: TGTGCCAGCAGTCGGGCCCCGGGACAGGGGATCTACGAGCAGTACTTC. Its protein is CASSRAPGQGIYEQYF.

The chain has TRBV11-3 and TRBJ2-7; no reliable D call. The CDR3 is 13 residues long. V was shortened by 5 bases and J by 0 bases, with 8 bases between the two germline ends. Germline CDR1 and CDR2: SGHNT and YENEEA. CDR3 loop: CASSPRNSYEQYF. CDR3 nucleotide sequence: TGTGCCAGCAGCCCACGCAACTCCTACGAGCAGTACTTC.

The CDR3, as DNA: TGTGCCAGCAGGGAGGGATGGGCCCGCAACGCCTACGAGCAGTACTTC. Its translation: CASREGWARNAYEQYF. This chain uses TRBV11-2 with TRBJ2-7; weak D call: TRBD2 (6 bases). Trimming removed 6 bases at V and 2 bases at J, with 20 bases between. CDR1 and CDR2 from the germline V gene are SGHAT and FQNNGV. This CDR3 comprises 16 residues. Full variable domain (outside the CDR3, taken from reference TRBV11-2 and TRBJ2-7): EAGVAQSPRYKIIEKRQSVAFWCNPISGHATLYWYQQILGQGPKLLIQFQNNGVVDDSQLPKDRFSAERLKGVDSTLKIQPAKLEDSAVYLCASREGWARNAYEQYFGPGTRLTVT.

CDR3 loop: CASSRGTGELFF. CDR3 bases: TGTGCCAGCAGCCGGGGCACCGGGGAGCTGTTTTTT. This chain connects TRBV11-3 to TRBJ2-2; TRBD2 is a possible D gene (5 bases). Between the trimmed V and J ends, which lost 5 bases and 4 bases, there was a span of 5 bases. The germline V gene has CDR1 SGHNT and CDR2 YENEEA. The CDR3 is made up of 12 amino acids.

This clone has more than one count but fewer than ten. The chain joins TRBV4-3 to TRBJ2-7; TRBD2 aligns across 13 bases. The CDR3 spans 15 residues. V was pared by 1 base and J by 5 bases, with 2 bases of the junction left unmatched. The V gene's germline CDR1 is LGHNA and CDR2 YSLEER. CDR3 residues: CASSQVGTSGNEQYF. Written as DNA, the CDR3 is TGCGCCAGCAGCCAAGTCGGGACTAGCGGGAACGAGCAGTACTTC.

The chain combines TRBV7-2 with TRBJ2-2, with 9 bases that match TRBD2. The V gene end was trimmed by 1 base and the J gene end by 0 bases; junction bases not matched to a gene: 3. Germline V gene data show CDR1 as SGHTA and CDR2 as FQGNSA. CDR3 length: 17 amino acids. In nucleotides, the CDR3 is TGTGCCAGCAGCTTAGGCGGGGGGGCCTCGAACACCGGGGAGCTGTTTTTT. Protein: CASSLGGGASNTGELFF.

This clone was observed once. This chain uses TRBV5-1 with TRBJ2-7; 11 bases fit TRBD1. The CDR3 runs 14 residues. Germline trimming cut 3 bases from V and 6 bases from J; bases unmatched to any gene: 5. The V gene's germline CDR1 is SGHRS and CDR2 YFSETQ. CDR3 in amino acids: CASSSGQGAIEQYF. The CDR3 nucleotides read TGCGCCAGCAGCTCCGGACAGGGGGCGATCGAGCAGTACTTC.

This clone was seen once. The chain combines TRBV19 with TRBJ2-7, with D tentatively TRBD2 (6 bases). The germline V gene encodes CDR1 LNHDA and CDR2 SQIVND (reference sequence). This CDR3 region has 16 residues. V lost 9 bases and J 2 bases, leaving 23 bases between the germline ends. This chain's CDR3 is CASSPLGSPFTYEQYF. The CDR3 DNA is TGTGCCAGCAGCCCTCTCGGGAGCCCTTTTACCTACGAGCAGTACTTC.

For the CDR3, the DNA is TGTGCCAGCAGTTACTTACCCGGCAGCTCACCCCTCCACTTT. Translating gives CASSYLPGSSPLHF. The V and J genes are TRBV6-5 and TRBJ1-6; D remains ambiguous. V lost 1 base, J lost 10 bases, and 11 bases lay in between. The CDR3 consists of 14 residues. Germline V gene sequence: CDR1 MNHEY, CDR2 SVGAGI.

The rearrangement links TRBV25-1 to TRBJ2-5; 7 nucleotides agree with TRBD2. This CDR3 is 17 amino acids long. Germline V CDR1 and CDR2: MGHDK, SYGVNS. Germline trimming cut 3 bases from V and 1 base from J; bases unmatched to any gene: 11. The CDR3 region has the DNA TGTGCCAGCAGTGAGGGATCCAGGGCTAGCGGCCAAGAGACCCAGTACTTC. Translating gives CASSEGSRASGQETQYF.

The chain joins TRBV5-1 to TRBJ2-3; D is undetermined. CDR1 is SGHRS, CDR2 YFSETQ, per germline. The CDR3 length is 13 residues. V was cut by 5 bases and J by 1 base, with 8 bases left in between. CDR3 loop: CASRDGGTDTQYF. In nucleotides, the CDR3 is TGCGCCAGCAGAGACGGAGGCACAGATACGCAGTATTTT.

The rearrangement links TRBV4-3 to TRBJ2-7, with 7 bases matching TRBD2. Per the germline V gene, CDR1 is LGHNA and CDR2 is YSLEER. The CDR3 is made up of 14 amino acids. Trimming cost V 1 base and J 4 bases; bases outside gene matches: 4. In nucleotides, the CDR3 is TGCGCCAGCAGCCAAGGGGGGGGGTTATACGAGCAGTACTTC. As protein: CASSQGGGLYEQYF.

The gene calls are TRBV5-1 and TRBJ2-3; 11 nucleotides match TRBD2. Germline CDR1 reads SGHRS; CDR2 reads YFSETQ. CDR3 length: 16 residues. V dropped 0 bases and J dropped 1; count of bases not matched to a gene: 1. The DNA of the CDR3 is TGCGCCAGCAGCTTGGGGGGACTAGCGGGCACAGATACGCAGTATTTT. Protein product: CASSLGGLAGTDTQYF.

The chain has TRBV4-3 and TRBJ1-5; the D is unclear. V was cut by 4 bases and J by 3 bases, with 13 bases left in between. This CDR3 has 15 amino acids. Germline V CDR1 and CDR2: LGHNA, YSLEER. The CDR3 bases are TGCGCCAGCAGCCCCACTGTCGGGAACAATCAGCCCCAGCATTTT. Its translation is CASSPTVGNNQPQHF.

J is TRBJ2-1 and V is TRBV5-4; 10 bases are shared with TRBD2. This CDR3 is built from 15 residues. V lost 3 bases, J lost 2 bases, and 2 bases stayed unmatched. Germline V lookup: CDR1 SGHNT, CDR2 YYREEE (reference sequence). This CDR3 reads CASSYTSGTYNEQFF. DNA of the CDR3: TGTGCCAGCAGCTACACTAGCGGGACCTACAATGAGCAGTTCTTC. The whole variable domain, filled in from reference TRBV5-4 and TRBJ2-1, reads ETGVTQSPTHLIKTRGQQVTLRCSSQSGHNTVSWYQQALGQGPQFIFQYYREEENGRGNFPPRFSGLQFPNYSSELNVNALELDDSALYLCASSYTSGTYNEQFFGPGTRLTVL.

The chain recombines TRBV28 with TRBJ2-7, with D perhaps TRBD1 (6 bases). This CDR3 region has 18 residues. From germline, CDR1 is MDHEN and CDR2 SYDVKM. The V end was cut by 6 bases, the J end by 4 bases, with 28 bases between. The CDR3 region has the DNA TGTGCCAGCAGGGGGTGGGGGCCCGGACGTGCTGACCTGTACGAGCAGTACTTC. Its protein product is CASRGWGPGRADLYEQYF.

The chain has TRBV29-1 and TRBJ1-2; TRBD1 agrees at 7 bases. The CDR3 runs to 13 residues. The junction had 12 bases not matched to a gene; V was cut back by 6 bases and J by 8 bases. CDR1 and CDR2 (germline): SQVTM, ANQGSEA. CDR3 in amino acids: CSVTGQMRSGYTF. The CDR3 DNA reads as TGCAGCGTAACGGGACAGATGCGTAGCGGCTACACCTTC.

The chain couples TRBV27 to TRBJ2-2; D might be TRBD1 or TRBD2, each matching 5 bases. CDR3 size: 16 residues. Per the germline V gene, CDR1 is MNHEY and CDR2 is SMNVEV (reference sequence). The V and J ends lost 5 bases and 0 bases respectively, with 13 bases between them. CDR3 amino acids: CASSPRGTANTGELFF. The DNA of the CDR3 is TGTGCCAGCAGTCCACGTGGGACGGCGAACACCGGGGAGCTGTTTTTT.